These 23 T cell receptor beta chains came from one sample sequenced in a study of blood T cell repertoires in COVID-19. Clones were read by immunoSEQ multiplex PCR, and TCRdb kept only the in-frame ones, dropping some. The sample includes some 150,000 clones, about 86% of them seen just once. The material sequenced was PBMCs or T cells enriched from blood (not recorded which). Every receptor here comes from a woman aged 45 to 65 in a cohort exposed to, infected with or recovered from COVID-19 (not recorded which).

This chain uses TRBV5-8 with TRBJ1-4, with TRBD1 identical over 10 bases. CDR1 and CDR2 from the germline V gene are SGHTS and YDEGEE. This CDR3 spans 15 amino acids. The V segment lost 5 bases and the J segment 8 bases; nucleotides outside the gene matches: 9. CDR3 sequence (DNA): TGTGCCAGCAGTTATGACAGGGGGCTTGGCGAAAAACTGTTTTTT. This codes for CASSYDRGLGEKLFF.

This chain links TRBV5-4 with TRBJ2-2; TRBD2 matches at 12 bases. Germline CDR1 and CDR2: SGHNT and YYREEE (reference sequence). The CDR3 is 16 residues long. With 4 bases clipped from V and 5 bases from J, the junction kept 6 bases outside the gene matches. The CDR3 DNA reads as TGTGCCAGCAGCAAGGCCGGGACTAGCGGGACCGGGGAGCTGTTTTTT. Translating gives CASSKAGTSGTGELFF.

CDR3 amino acids: CASSFHDSLPFDGYTF. The DNA of the CDR3 is TGTGCCAGCAGCTTCCATGACAGCTTACCCTTTGATGGCTACACCTTC. The rearrangement uses TRBV7-3 and TRBJ1-2, with TRBD1 as a possible D gene (5 bases). V was clipped by 3 bases and J by 6 bases, with 20 bases between them. The CDR3 has 16 amino acids. Germline V gene sequence: CDR1 SGHTA, CDR2 FQGTGA.

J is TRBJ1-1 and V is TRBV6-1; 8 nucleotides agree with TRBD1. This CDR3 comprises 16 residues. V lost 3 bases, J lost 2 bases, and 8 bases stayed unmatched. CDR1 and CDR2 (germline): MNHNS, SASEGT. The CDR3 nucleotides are TGTGCCAGCAGTGATCCCAGGGGGCGCGGCAACACTGAAGCTTTCTTT. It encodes CASSDPRGRGNTEAFF.

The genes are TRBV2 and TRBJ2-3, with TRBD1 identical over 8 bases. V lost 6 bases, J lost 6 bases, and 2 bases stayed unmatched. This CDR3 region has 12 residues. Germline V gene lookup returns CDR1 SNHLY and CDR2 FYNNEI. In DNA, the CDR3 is TGTGCCAGCAGAGACAGGGGTGATACGCAGTATTTT. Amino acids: CASRDRGDTQYF.

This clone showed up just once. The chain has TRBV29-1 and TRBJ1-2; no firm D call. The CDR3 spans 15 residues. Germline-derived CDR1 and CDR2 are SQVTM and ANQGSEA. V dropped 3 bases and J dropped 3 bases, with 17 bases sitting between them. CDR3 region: CSVDNGQEDDYGYTF. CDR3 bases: TGCAGCGTTGATAATGGTCAGGAGGATGACTATGGCTACACCTTC.

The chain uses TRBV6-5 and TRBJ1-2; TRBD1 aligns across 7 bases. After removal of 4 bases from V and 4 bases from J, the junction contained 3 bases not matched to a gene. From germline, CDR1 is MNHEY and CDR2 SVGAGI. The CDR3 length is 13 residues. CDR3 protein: CASSSTGAYGYTF. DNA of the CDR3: TGTGCCAGCAGTTCCACAGGGGCCTATGGCTACACCTTC.

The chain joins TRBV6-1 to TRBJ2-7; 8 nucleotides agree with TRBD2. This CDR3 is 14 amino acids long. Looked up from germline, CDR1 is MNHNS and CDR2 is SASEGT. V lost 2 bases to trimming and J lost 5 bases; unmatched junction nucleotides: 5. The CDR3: CASSEQPGGDEQYF. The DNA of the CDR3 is TGTGCCAGCAGTGAACAACCGGGGGGGGACGAGCAGTACTTC.

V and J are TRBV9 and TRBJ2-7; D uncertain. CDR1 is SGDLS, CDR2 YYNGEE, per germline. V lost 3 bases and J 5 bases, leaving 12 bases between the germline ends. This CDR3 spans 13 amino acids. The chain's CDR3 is CASSGDSVDEQYF. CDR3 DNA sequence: TGTGCCAGCAGCGGAGACTCCGTGGACGAGCAGTACTTC.

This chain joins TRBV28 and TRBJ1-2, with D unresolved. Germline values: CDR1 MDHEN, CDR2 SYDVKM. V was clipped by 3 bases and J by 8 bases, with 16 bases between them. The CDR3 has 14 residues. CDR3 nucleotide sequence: TGTGCCAGCAGTTTCTCCTTTGGCAGGATCGGCTACACCTTC. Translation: CASSFSFGRIGYTF.

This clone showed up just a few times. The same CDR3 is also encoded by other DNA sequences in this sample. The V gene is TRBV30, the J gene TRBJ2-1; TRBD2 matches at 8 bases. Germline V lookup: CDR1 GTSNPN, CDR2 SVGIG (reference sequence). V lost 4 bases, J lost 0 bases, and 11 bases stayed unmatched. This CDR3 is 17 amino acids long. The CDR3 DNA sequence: TGTGCCTGGAACGGGGGGGGGCGGGGGAGCTCCTACAATGAGCAGTTCTTC. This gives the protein CAWNGGGRGSSYNEQFF.

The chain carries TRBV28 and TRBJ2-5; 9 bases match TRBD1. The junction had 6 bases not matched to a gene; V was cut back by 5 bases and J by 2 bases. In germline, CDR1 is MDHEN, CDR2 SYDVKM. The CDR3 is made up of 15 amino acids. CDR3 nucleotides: TGTGCCAGCAGTCACGGGACAGGGTCACAAGAGACCCAGTACTTC. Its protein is CASSHGTGSQETQYF. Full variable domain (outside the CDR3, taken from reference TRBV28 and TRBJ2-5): DVKVTQSSRYLVKRTGEKVFLECVQDMDHENMFWYRQDPGLGLRLIYFSYDVKMKEKGDIPEGYSVSREKKERFSLILESASTNQTSMYLCASSHGTGSQETQYFGPGTRLLVL.

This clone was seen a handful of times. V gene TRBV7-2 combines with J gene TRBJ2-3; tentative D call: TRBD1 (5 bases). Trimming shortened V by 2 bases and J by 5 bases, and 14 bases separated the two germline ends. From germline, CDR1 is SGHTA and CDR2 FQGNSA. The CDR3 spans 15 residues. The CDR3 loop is CASSLWAGYQDTQYF. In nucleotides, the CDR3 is TGTGCCAGCAGCTTATGGGCAGGGTACCAAGATACGCAGTATTTT.

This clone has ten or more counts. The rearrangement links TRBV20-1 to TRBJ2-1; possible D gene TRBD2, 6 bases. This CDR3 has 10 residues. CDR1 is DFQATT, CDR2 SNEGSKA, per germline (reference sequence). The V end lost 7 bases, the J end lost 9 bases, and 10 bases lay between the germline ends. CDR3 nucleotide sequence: TGCAGTGTCGCCGGGGGTGAGCAGTTCTTC. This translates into CSVAGGEQFF.

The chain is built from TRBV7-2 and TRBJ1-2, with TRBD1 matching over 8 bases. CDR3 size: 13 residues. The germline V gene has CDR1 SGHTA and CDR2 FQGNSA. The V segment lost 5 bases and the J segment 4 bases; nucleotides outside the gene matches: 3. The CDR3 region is CASSPGGVYGYTF. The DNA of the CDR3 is TGTGCCAGCAGCCCAGGGGGCGTCTATGGCTACACCTTC. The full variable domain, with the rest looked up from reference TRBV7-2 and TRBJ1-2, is GAGVSQSPSNKVTEKGKDVELRCDPISGHTALYWYRQSLGQGLEFLIYFQGNSAPDKSGLPSDRFSAERTGGSVSTLTIQRTQQEDSAVYLCASSPGGVYGYTFGSGTRLTVV.

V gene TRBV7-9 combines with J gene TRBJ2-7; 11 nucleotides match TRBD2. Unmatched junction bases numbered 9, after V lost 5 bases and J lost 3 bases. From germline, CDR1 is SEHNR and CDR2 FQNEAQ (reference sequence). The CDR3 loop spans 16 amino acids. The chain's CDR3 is CASSRTLGLAVYEQYF. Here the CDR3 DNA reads TGTGCCAGCAGCCGCACACTGGGACTAGCGGTCTACGAGCAGTACTTC.

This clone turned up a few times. In nucleotides, the CDR3 is TGTGCCTGGAGTGTATTAGGACTTTCGGGAGAGACCCAGTACTTC. Translation: CAWSVLGLSGETQYF. V is TRBV30 and J is TRBJ2-5; maybe TRBD2 (5 bases). The germline CDR1 and CDR2 sequences are GTSNPN and SVGIG (reference sequence). Trimming removed 0 bases from V and 4 bases from J, with 15 bases in between. The CDR3 is 15 amino acids.

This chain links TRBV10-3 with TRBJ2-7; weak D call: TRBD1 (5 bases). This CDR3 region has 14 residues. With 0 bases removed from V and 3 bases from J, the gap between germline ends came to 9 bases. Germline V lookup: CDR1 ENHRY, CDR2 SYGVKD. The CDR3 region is CAISESIDSYEQYF. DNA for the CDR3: TGTGCCATCAGTGAGTCCATAGACAGCTACGAGCAGTACTTC.

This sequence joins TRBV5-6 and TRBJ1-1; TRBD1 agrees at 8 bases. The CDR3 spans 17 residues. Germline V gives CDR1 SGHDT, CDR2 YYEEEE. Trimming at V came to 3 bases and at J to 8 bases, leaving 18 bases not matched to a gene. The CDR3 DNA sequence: TGTGCCAGCAGCTCGAGACTTACAGGGGGGTGGACCAAGGAAGCTTTCTTT. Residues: CASSSRLTGGWTKEAFF.

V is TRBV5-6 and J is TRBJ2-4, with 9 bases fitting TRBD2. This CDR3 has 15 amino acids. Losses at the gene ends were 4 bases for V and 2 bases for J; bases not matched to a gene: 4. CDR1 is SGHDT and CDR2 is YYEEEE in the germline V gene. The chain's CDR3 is CASSGRGGTKNIQYF. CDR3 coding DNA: TGTGCCAGCAGCGGGCGGGGGGGTACCAAAAACATTCAGTACTTC.

This chain's CDR3 is CASSQVPWDSNNEKLFF. In nucleotides, the CDR3 is TGTGCCAGCAGCCAAGTCCCGTGGGACAGTAATAATGAAAAACTGTTTTTT. The chain is built from TRBV14 and TRBJ1-4, with 7 positions matching TRBD1. This CDR3 comprises 17 residues. CDR1 is SGHDN, CDR2 FVKESK, per germline. V was pared by 1 base and J by 4 bases, with 9 bases of the junction left unmatched.

The CDR3 sequence is CASSLQGPNQPQHF. The CDR3, as DNA: TGTGCCAGCAGTCTACAGGGACCCAATCAGCCCCAGCATTTT. The chain employs TRBV6-5 and TRBJ1-5, with D possibly TRBD1 on 6 matching bases. The CDR3 is made up of 14 amino acids. V dropped 5 bases and J dropped 3 bases, with 11 bases sitting between them. Germline CDR1 MNHEY, CDR2 SVGAGI.

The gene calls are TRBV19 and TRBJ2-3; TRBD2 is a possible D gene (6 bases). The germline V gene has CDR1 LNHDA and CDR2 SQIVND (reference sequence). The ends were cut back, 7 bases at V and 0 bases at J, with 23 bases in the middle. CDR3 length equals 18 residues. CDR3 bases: TGTGCCAGTAAACCCCCAGGACGAAAAGGGACTAGCACAGATACGCAGTATTTT. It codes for CASKPPGRKGTSTDTQYF.